This is a list of T cell receptor beta chains from one sample in a study of blood T cell repertoires in COVID-19. TCRdb keeps only in-frame clones here, not all; method: immunoSEQ multiplex PCR. Here the sample spans some 260,000 clones, about 91% being singletons. Sequenced material: peripheral blood. The source is an elderly man with acute or convalescent COVID-19. The CDR3 runs from the conserved cysteine through the conserved F or W. A D gene is named only where the DNA matches it firmly. Clone sizes are given selectively: once, few, many, or a class where the clone is expanded.

clone size: NA
V gene: TRBV4-3
D gene: NA
J gene: TRBJ1-5
CDR3 protein: CASSPRGGYQPQHF
CDR3 DNA: TGCGCCAGCAGCCCGCGAGGAGGGTACCAGCCCCAGCATTTT

clone size: NA
V gene: TRBV9
D gene: NA
J gene: TRBJ1-1
CDR3 protein: CASSDRDSSWATEAFF
CDR3 DNA: TGTGCCAGCAGCGACCGGGACTCCTCCTGGGCCACTGAAGCTTTCTTT

clone size: NA
V gene: TRBV7-2
D gene: TRBD1
J gene: TRBJ1-1
CDR3 protein: CASSLAGTGGNTEAFF
CDR3 DNA: TGTGCCAGCAGCTTAGCTGGGACAGGGGGGAACACTGAAGCTTTCTTT

clone size: NA
V gene: TRBV6-5
D gene: NA
J gene: TRBJ2-1
CDR3 protein: CASTGEGGEYNEQFF
CDR3 DNA: TGTGCCAGCACCGGGGAAGGGGGGGAGTACAATGAGCAGTTCTTC

clone size: NA
V gene: TRBV7-9
D gene: TRBD1
J gene: TRBJ1-1
CDR3 protein: CASSWLTGGGTEAFF
CDR3 DNA: TGTGCCAGCAGCTGGCTCACAGGGGGCGGCACTGAAGCTTTCTTT

clone size: once
V gene: TRBV6-6
D gene: NA
J gene: TRBJ1-5
CDR3 protein: CASSYSDQPQHF
CDR3 DNA: TGTGCCAGCAGTTACTCCGATCAGCCCCAGCATTTT

clone size: NA
V gene: TRBV6-2/TRBV6-3
D gene: NA
J gene: TRBJ2-3
CDR3 protein: CASSNEGAHTDTQYF
CDR3 DNA: TGTGCCAGCAGTAACGAAGGAGCCCACACAGATACGCAGTATTTT

clone size: NA
V gene: TRBV9
D gene: NA
J gene: TRBJ1-1
CDR3 protein: CASKRVGNTEAFF
CDR3 DNA: TGTGCCAGCAAGAGGGTGGGGAACACTGAAGCTTTCTTT

clone size: NA
V gene: TRBV7-2
D gene: TRBD2
J gene: TRBJ2-2
CDR3 protein: CASSLNSLAANTGELFF
CDR3 DNA: TGTGCCAGCAGCTTAAACAGCCTAGCGGCGAACACCGGGGAGCTGTTTTTT

clone size: NA
V gene: TRBV5-1
D gene: TRBD2
J gene: TRBJ2-3
CDR3 protein: CASREGSGGSTDTQYF
CDR3 DNA: TGCGCCAGCAGAGAGGGTAGCGGGGGAAGCACAGATACGCAGTATTTT

clone size: NA
V gene: TRBV12-3/TRBV12-4
D gene: NA
J gene: TRBJ2-7
CDR3 protein: CASSTGYEQYF
CDR3 DNA: TGTGCCAGCAGTACAGGTTACGAGCAGTACTTC

clone size: once
V gene: TRBV11-3
D gene: TRBD1
J gene: TRBJ2-7
CDR3 protein: CASSLGGQLEQYF
CDR3 DNA: TGTGCCAGCAGCTTAGGGGGACAGCTCGAGCAGTACTTC

clone size: NA
V gene: TRBV2
D gene: NA
J gene: TRBJ1-4
CDR3 protein: CASTQGGYVNEKLFF
CDR3 DNA: TGTGCCAGCACCCAAGGAGGGTATGTCAATGAAAAACTGTTTTTT

clone size: NA
V gene: TRBV28
D gene: TRBD1
J gene: TRBJ1-3
CDR3 protein: CASISATGGTGGNTIYF
CDR3 DNA: TGTGCCAGCATTTCCGCTACAGGGGGCACGGGAGGAAACACCATATATTTT